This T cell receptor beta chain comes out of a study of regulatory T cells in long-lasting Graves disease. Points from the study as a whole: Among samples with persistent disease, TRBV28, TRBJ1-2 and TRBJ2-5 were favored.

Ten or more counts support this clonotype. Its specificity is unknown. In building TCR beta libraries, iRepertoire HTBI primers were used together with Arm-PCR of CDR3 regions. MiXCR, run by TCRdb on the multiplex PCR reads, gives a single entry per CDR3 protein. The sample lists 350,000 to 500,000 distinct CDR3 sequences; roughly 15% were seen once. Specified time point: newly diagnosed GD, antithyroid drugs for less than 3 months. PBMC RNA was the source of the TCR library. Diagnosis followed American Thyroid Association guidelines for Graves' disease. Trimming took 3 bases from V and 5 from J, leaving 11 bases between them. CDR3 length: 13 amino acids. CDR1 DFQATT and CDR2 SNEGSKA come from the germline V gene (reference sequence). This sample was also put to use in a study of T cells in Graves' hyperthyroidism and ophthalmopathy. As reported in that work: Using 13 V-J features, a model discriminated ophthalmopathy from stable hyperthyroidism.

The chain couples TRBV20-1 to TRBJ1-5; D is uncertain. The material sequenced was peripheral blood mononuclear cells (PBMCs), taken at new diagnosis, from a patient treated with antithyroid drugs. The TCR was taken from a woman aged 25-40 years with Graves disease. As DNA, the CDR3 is TGCAGTGCTAGCTTGGCGGAGTATCAGCCCCAGCATTTT. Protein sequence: CSASLAEYQPQHF.